Following are 20 T cell receptor beta chains from one sample sequenced in a study of T cells in Graves' hyperthyroidism and ophthalmopathy. RNA transcripts provided the source from which TCR beta CDR3 regions were amplified. During a first-round RT-PCR of the TCR CDR3, the HTBI primer set was used. TCRdb re-called the multiplex PCR reads through MiXCR, storing one row per CDR3 protein. The table includes about 420,000 distinct CDR3 sequences, approximately 14% detected once. The sample taken for sequencing was blood. The receptors stem from a woman between 18 and 29 years old with Graves' hyperthyroidism.

This clonotype was seen ten or more times. This rearrangement joins TRBV7-9 to TRBJ2-7; 10 nucleotides agree with TRBD2. Trimming at V came to 2 bases and at J to 2 bases, leaving 9 bases not matched to a gene. The CDR3 is made up of 17 amino acids. Germline V CDR1 and CDR2: SEHNR, FQNEAQ (reference sequence). Written as DNA, the CDR3 is TGTGCCAGCAGCTTAAAACTAGCGGGATTGGTAACCTACGAGCAGTACTTC. It encodes CASSLKLAGLVTYEQYF.

This clonotype was counted many times. This rearrangement joins TRBV12-3 or TRBV12-4 to TRBJ2-1, with D perhaps being TRBD1 or TRBD2 (5 bases each). Trimming left V 5 bases short and J 2 bases short, with 13 bases between. This CDR3 is 15 amino acids long. CDR3 region: CASSPRDPTYNEQFF. CDR3 in DNA: TGTGCCAGCAGTCCAAGGGACCCGACCTACAATGAGCAGTTCTTC.

This clonotype was recorded at least ten times. The chain carries TRBV15 and TRBJ2-3, with 9 nucleotides matching TRBD2. CDR3 size: 21 residues. The germline gives CDR1 LNHNV, CDR2 YYDKDF (reference sequence). The trim removed 0 bases at V and 4 bases at J, leaving 20 bases unmatched. CDR3 loop: CATSRDLGWASGDPRADTQYF. In nucleotides, the CDR3 is TGTGCCACCAGCAGAGATCTTGGTTGGGCTAGCGGGGACCCTAGGGCAGATACGCAGTATTTT.

This clonotype was seen repeatedly, ten times or more. A read error may account for a junction end that differs from germline. This chain uses TRBV28 with TRBJ1-2; a possible D gene is TRBD1 (6 bases). CDR1 and CDR2 from the germline V gene are MDHEN and SYDVKM. This CDR3 comprises 13 residues. CDR3 region: CASNLGGGYGYTF. CDR3 in DNA: TGTGCCAGCAATTTAGGGGGTGGCTATGGCTACACCTTC.

This clonotype was observed many times. The chain employs TRBV27 and TRBJ1-6; D is ambiguous. V lost 0 bases to trimming and J lost 8 bases, with 11 bases between them. Germline lookup yields CDR1 MNHEY and CDR2 SMNVEV (reference sequence). The CDR3 spans 15 residues. The CDR3 sequence is CASSLSSSPYSPLHF. CDR3 bases: TGTGCCAGCAGTTTATCTTCCAGCCCATATTCACCCCTCCACTTT.

V gene TRBV6-1 combines with J gene TRBJ2-1; TRBD2 might be the D (6 bases). The CDR3 has 15 amino acids. Trimming left V 1 base short and J 6 bases short, with 13 bases between. The germline CDR1 and CDR2 sequences are MNHNS and SASEGT. As DNA, the CDR3 is TGTGCCAGCAGTGAAGGGGACTTTACGCGCAATGAGCAGTTCTTC. Protein: CASSEGDFTRNEQFF.

This chain uses TRBV6-1 with TRBJ2-7; weak D call: TRBD1 (6 bases). V dropped 6 bases and J dropped 3 bases, with 15 bases sitting between them. This CDR3 comprises 14 residues. Germline assignment: CDR1 MNHNS and CDR2 SASEGT. The CDR3 here is CASSRDTSLYEQYF. CDR3 bases: TGTGCCAGCAGCCGGGACACCAGTCTCTACGAGCAGTACTTC.

This clonotype appeared a few times. V gene TRBV12-3 or TRBV12-4 combines with J gene TRBJ2-1; D not certain. This CDR3 comprises 12 residues. V lost 6 bases, J lost 14 bases, and 17 bases lay in between. The CDR3 DNA reads TGTGCCAGCAGATCGGAGAGACCGTGGGAGTTCTTC. It yields the protein CASRSERPWEFF.

This clonotype was recorded a few times. This chain joins TRBV7-9 and TRBJ2-3, with D maybe TRBD2 (6 bases). Germline loops: CDR1 SEHNR, CDR2 FQNEAQ (reference sequence). Trimming shortened V by 5 bases and J by 14 bases, and 20 bases separated the two germline ends. The CDR3 covers 13 residues. CDR3 bases: TGTGCCAGCAGCCCCACGGTGACGGGACTGGGGTATTTT. Encoded protein: CASSPTVTGLGYF.

This clonotype appeared many times. This chain uses TRBV6-2 or TRBV6-3 with TRBJ1-6; maybe TRBD1 (5 bases). CDR1 and CDR2 (germline): MNHEY, SVGEGT. V was clipped by 0 bases and J by 5 bases, with 5 bases between them. The CDR3 extends over 14 amino acids. CDR3 in DNA: TGTGCCAGCAGTTACTCGACAGATAATTCACCCCTCCACTTT. Translated: CASSYSTDNSPLHF.

This sequence joins TRBV6-1 and TRBJ2-2; D is perhaps TRBD2 (6 bases). V lost 6 bases and J lost 7, with 9 bases in between. Germline CDR1 reads MNHNS; CDR2 reads SASEGT. This CDR3 region has 12 residues. The CDR3 DNA reads as TGTGCCAGCAGGGAGGGGTACGGGGAGCTGTTTTTT. Its translation: CASREGYGELFF.

This clonotype was counted between two and nine times. The rearrangement links TRBV6-1 to TRBJ1-6, with D perhaps matching TRBD1 (6 bases). The V and J ends lost 6 bases and 7 bases respectively, with 16 bases between them. Germline V gene data show CDR1 as MNHNS and CDR2 as SASEGT. The CDR3 has 15 amino acids. CDR3 in DNA: TGTGCCAGCAGCCGATACAGGGTATCGAATTCACCCCTCCACTTT. It translates to CASSRYRVSNSPLHF.

A few counts support this clonotype. The chain is built from TRBV7-6 and TRBJ1-5; D gene uncertain. The CDR3 has 17 amino acids. Looked up from germline, CDR1 is SGHVS and CDR2 is FNYEAQ. V was pared by 5 bases and J by 7 bases, with 24 bases between. CDR3 in amino acids: CASSDDPGLNLGQPQHF. CDR3 nucleotide sequence: TGTGCCAGCAGCGACGACCCGGGGTTGAATTTAGGCCAGCCCCAGCATTTT.

This clonotype was observed many times. This sequence joins TRBV28 and TRBJ1-6, with TRBD1 matching over 8 bases. This CDR3 has 15 amino acids. The junction had 11 bases not matched to a gene; V was cut back by 7 bases and J by 9 bases. Germline V CDR1 and CDR2: MDHEN, SYDVKM. DNA for the CDR3: TGTGCCAGCAATCTATCAGGGGGCGCAGGTTCACCCCTCCACTTT. Protein sequence: CASNLSGGAGSPLHF.

This clonotype was recorded many times. This chain connects TRBV11-3 to TRBJ2-5; D not certain. The CDR3 totals 13 residues. Trimming left V 10 bases short and J 1 base short, with 13 bases between. Looked up from germline, CDR1 is SGHNT and CDR2 is YENEEA. This CDR3 reads CATAQSSQETQYF. CDR3 sequence (DNA): TGTGCCACCGCGCAATCCTCCCAAGAGACCCAGTACTTC. The variable domain in full, completed from reference TRBV11-3 and TRBJ2-5, reads EAGVVQSPRYKIIEKKQPVAFWCNPISGHNTLYWYLQNLGQGPELLIRYENEEAVDDSQLPKDRFSAERLKGVDSTLKIQPAELGDSAVYLCATAQSSQETQYFGPGTRLLVL.

J is TRBJ1-1 and V is TRBV2, with a tentative D call TRBD1 (6 bases). The CDR3 spans 13 residues. Germline CDR1 SNHLY, CDR2 FYNNEI. V was pared by 2 bases and J by 11 bases, with 15 bases between. The CDR3 coding sequence is TGTGCCAGCAGTGAAAAGGGGGTAATTGGGGCTTTCTTT. It encodes CASSEKGVIGAFF.

The sample holds many counts of this clonotype. The genes are TRBV5-1 and TRBJ2-6; no firm D call. V lost 1 base, J lost 2 bases, and 1 base lay in between. Germline assignment: CDR1 SGHRS and CDR2 YFSETQ. The CDR3 has 13 amino acids. This chain's CDR3 is CASSLPGANVLTF. The CDR3 region has the DNA TGCGCCAGCAGCTTGCCTGGGGCCAACGTCCTGACTTTC.

In its sample, this clonotype was seen many times. The V gene is TRBV5-1, the J gene TRBJ2-3; 14 bases map to TRBD2. The CDR3 loop spans 16 amino acids. Germline V gives CDR1 SGHRS, CDR2 YFSETQ. The trim removed 4 bases at V and 5 bases at J, leaving 6 bases unmatched. The CDR3 DNA follows: TGCGCCAGCAGCCCCGGGACTAGCGGGGGTGGAGATACGCAGTATTTT. It yields the protein CASSPGTSGGGDTQYF.

This clonotype was detected ten times or more. The genes are TRBV4-1 and TRBJ2-3; 8 bases match TRBD1. The CDR3 length is 18 residues. With 0 bases clipped from V and 5 bases from J, the junction kept 13 bases outside the gene matches. Germline V gene sequence: CDR1 MGHRA, CDR2 YSYEKL. The DNA of the CDR3 is TGCGCCAGCAGCCAAGATTCCGGAGGGCAGGGGGCCGGAGATACGCAGTATTTT. This gives the protein CASSQDSGGQGAGDTQYF.

J is TRBJ1-1 and V is TRBV5-5; 7 positions agree with TRBD1. After removal of 0 bases from V and 2 bases from J, the junction contained 10 bases not matched to a gene. Per germline, CDR1 SGHKS and CDR2 YYEKEE (reference sequence). There are 17 residues in the CDR3. CDR3 nucleotides: TGTGCCAGCAGCTTGGTGCCCAACAGGGGTGAAAACACTGAAGCTTTCTTT. Translated, it gives CASSLVPNRGENTEAFF.